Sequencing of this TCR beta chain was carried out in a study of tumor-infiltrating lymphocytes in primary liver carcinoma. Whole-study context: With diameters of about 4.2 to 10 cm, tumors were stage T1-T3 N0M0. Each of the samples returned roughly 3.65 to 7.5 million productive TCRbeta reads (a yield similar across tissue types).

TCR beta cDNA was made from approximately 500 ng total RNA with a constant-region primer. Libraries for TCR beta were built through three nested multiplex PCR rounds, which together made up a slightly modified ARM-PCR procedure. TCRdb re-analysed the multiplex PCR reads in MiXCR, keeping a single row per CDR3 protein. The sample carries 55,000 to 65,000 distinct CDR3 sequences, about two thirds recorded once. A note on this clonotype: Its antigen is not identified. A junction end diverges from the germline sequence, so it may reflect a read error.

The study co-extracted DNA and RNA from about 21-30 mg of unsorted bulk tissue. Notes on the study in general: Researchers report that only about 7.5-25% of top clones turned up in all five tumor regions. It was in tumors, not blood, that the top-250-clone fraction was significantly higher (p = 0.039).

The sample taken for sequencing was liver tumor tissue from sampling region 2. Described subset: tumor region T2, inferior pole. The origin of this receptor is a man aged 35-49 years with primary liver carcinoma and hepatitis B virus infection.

The CDR3 bases are TGTGCCTGCAGTGAGAACTGTGCGGTCTCCTACGAGCAGTACTTC. Protein sequence: CACSENCAVSYEQYF. The chain recombines TRBV2 with TRBJ2-7; D unresolved. Germline CDR1 is SNHLY and CDR2 is FYNNEI. The CDR3 totals 15 residues.